The 7 T cell receptor beta chains below were found in one sample sequenced in a study of early T cells in non-severe SARS-CoV-2 infection. TCRdb recomputed calls from the 5' RACE reads with MiXCR, one row per CDR3 protein. The data show over 80,000 distinct CDR3 sequences, approximately 12% seen once. The starting material was whole blood, obtained at baseline. The receptor set was obtained from an adult who was a healthcare worker with PCR-confirmed SARS-CoV-2 infection or an uninfected control (not recorded which).

A few counts support this clonotype. V is TRBV30 and J is TRBJ2-6; TRBD1 is a possible D gene (6 bases). CDR1 and CDR2 from the germline V gene are GTSNPN and SVGIG (reference sequence). The CDR3 totals 18 residues. V was clipped by 0 bases and J by 0 bases, with 15 bases between them. The CDR3 sequence: CAWSVGAGAVSGANVLTF. CDR3 nucleotides: TGTGCCTGGAGTGTAGGTGCAGGGGCAGTCTCTGGGGCCAACGTCCTGACTTTC.

The sample holds many counts of this clonotype. This chain connects TRBV6-5 to TRBJ1-5, with no clear D. The CDR3 is made up of 16 amino acids. V lost 5 bases to trimming and J lost 2 bases, with 16 bases between them. Germline V gene sequence: CDR1 MNHEY, CDR2 SVGAGI. The chain's CDR3 is CASSQWGGGGNQPQHF. The CDR3 DNA follows: TGTGCCAGCAGTCAGTGGGGAGGCGGGGGCAATCAGCCCCAGCATTTT.

This clonotype was seen once. This rearrangement joins TRBV20-1 to TRBJ1-2; D remains unclear. Trimming cost V 1 base and J 3 bases, with 12 bases left between them. CDR3 length equals 14 residues. Germline V CDR1 and CDR2: DFQATT, SNEGSKA (reference sequence). The CDR3 DNA reads as TGCAGTGCTAGAGGGGCAGGTTCGGACTATGGCTACACCTTC. Protein sequence: CSARGAGSDYGYTF.

There are a few counts of this clonotype. V is TRBV7-9 and J is TRBJ1-5, with D unclear. Per the germline V gene, CDR1 is SEHNR and CDR2 is FQNEAQ (reference sequence). V gave up 5 bases and J gave up 2 bases, with 19 bases separating them. The length of the CDR3 is 17 residues. The CDR3 protein is CASSPSPGFRGNQPQHF. The CDR3 coding sequence is TGTGCCAGCAGCCCCAGCCCCGGTTTTAGGGGCAATCAGCCCCAGCATTTT.

There are a few counts of this clonotype. This chain joins TRBV12-3 or TRBV12-4 and TRBJ1-1; D gene uncertain. V shed 1 base and J shed 8 bases, with 5 bases lying between them. The CDR3 extends over 11 amino acids. As DNA, the CDR3 is TGTGCCAGCAGTTTAGTAGGAGAAGCTTTCTTT. Translated, it gives CASSLVGEAFF.

V gene TRBV3-1 combines with J gene TRBJ2-7, with a weak D call TRBD2 (5 bases). Germline CDR1 LGHDT, CDR2 YNNKEL (reference sequence). Trimming removed 3 bases at V and 1 base at J, with 10 bases between. This CDR3 comprises 14 residues. CDR3 nucleotides: TGTGCCAGCAGCCATCTGGGGAGTTCCTACGAGCAGTACTTC. Translating gives CASSHLGSSYEQYF.

This clonotype showed up just a few times. The junction shows a germline mismatch at one end, possibly a read error. CDR3 in amino acids: CASSLAGSGGPSEQFF. CDR3 in DNA: TGTGCCAGCAGCCTAGCCGGGAGCGGAGGTCCCTCGGAGCAGTTCTTC. This rearrangement joins TRBV7-8 to TRBJ2-1, with a possible D match to TRBD2 (6 bases). From germline, CDR1 is SGHVS and CDR2 FQNEAQ. The CDR3 has 16 residues. Supplemented by reference TRBV7-8 and TRBJ2-1, the full variable domain reads GAGVSQSPRYKVAKRGQDVALRCDPISGHVSLFWYQQALGQGPEFLTYFQNEAQLDKSGLPSDRFFAERPEGSVSTLKIQRTQQEDSAVYLCASSLAGSGGPSEQFFGPGTRLTVL.